This TCR beta chain derives from a study of T cell responses to AZD1222 COVID-19 vaccine. Generated by immunoSEQ multiplex PCR, the TCRdb table keeps only in-frame clones and is missing some. This sample has under 150,000 clones, with less than 90% found just once. The CDR3 contains 13 residues. Trimming took off 1 base at V and 11 bases at J, with 9 bases between the two ends. Per the germline V gene, CDR1 is SGHVS and CDR2 is FQNEAQ. This clone was detected once. The sample here was peripheral blood, taken on day 0 of AZD1222 vaccination. The rearrangement links TRBV7-8 to TRBJ1-6; D call uncertain. The TCR originated in an adult in good health. CDR3 sequence: CASSLGPQTPLHF. As DNA, the CDR3 is TGTGCCAGCAGCTTAGGCCCGCAGACACCCCTCCACTTT.